Below are 25 T cell receptor beta chains sequenced from a single sample in a study of blood T cell repertoires in COVID-19. The method was immunoSEQ multiplex PCR; TCRdb's version includes in-frame clones alone and lacks a portion of them. The table lists about 220,000 clones, over 75% of them singletons. The sample consisted of peripheral blood. Receptors originate from a human donor in a cohort sampled during active COVID-19.

This clone has only one observation. This chain uses TRBV28 with TRBJ1-2, with TRBD1 matching 7 bases. The germline V gene has CDR1 MDHEN and CDR2 SYDVKM. V gave up 5 bases and J gave up 6 bases; unmatched junction bases: 6. This CDR3 has 13 residues. The CDR3: CASSRQGGNGYTF. As DNA, the CDR3 is TGTGCCAGCAGTCGACAGGGCGGGAATGGCTACACCTTC.

The V call is TRBV10-3, the J call TRBJ2-2, with D perhaps TRBD2 (6 bases). The CDR3 runs to 14 residues. Trimming shortened V by 10 bases and J by 4 bases, and 16 bases separated the two germline ends. Germline V gives CDR1 ENHRY, CDR2 SYGVKD. The CDR3 DNA is TGTGCCACGGAGGGCCTCGGGGGCACCGGGGAGCTGTTTTTT. It yields the protein CATEGLGGTGELFF.

The sample holds one count of this clone. The chain uses TRBV5-4 and TRBJ2-1, with no clear D. The germline CDR1 and CDR2 sequences are SGHNT and YYREEE (reference sequence). This CDR3 has 13 residues. Trimming removed 4 bases from V and 5 bases from J, with 10 bases in between. CDR3 amino acids: CASSRRGNNEQFF. The CDR3 DNA follows: TGTGCCAGCAGCCGCCGAGGTAACAATGAGCAGTTCTTC.

This sequence joins TRBV12-3 or TRBV12-4 and TRBJ1-1; 7 bases align to TRBD1. The V and J ends lost 5 bases and 4 bases, in that order; junction bases with no gene match: 1. The CDR3 is 12 amino acids. The CDR3 loop is CASSRDSTEAFF. The CDR3, as DNA: TGTGCCAGCAGTAGGGACAGCACTGAAGCTTTCTTT.

This sequence joins TRBV7-3 and TRBJ2-7; the D gene is possibly TRBD1 (5 bases). Per the germline V gene, CDR1 is SGHTA and CDR2 is FQGTGA. V shed 4 bases and J shed 3 bases, with 13 bases lying between them. CDR3 length equals 14 residues. CDR3 sequence reads: CASSWGPERYEQYF. The CDR3, as DNA: TGTGCCAGCAGCTGGGGCCCAGAACGCTACGAGCAGTACTTC.

V and J are TRBV6-4 and TRBJ1-2; D is possibly TRBD1 (5 bases). Trimming took off 4 bases at V and 7 bases at J, with 13 bases between the two ends. The CDR3 runs to 13 residues. Germline V CDR1 and CDR2: MRHNA, SNTAGT. The CDR3 nucleotides are TGTGCCAGCAGTGCCCCAGGTGGGGCTGGCTACACCTTC. The encoded protein is CASSAPGGAGYTF.

The V call is TRBV6-6, the J call TRBJ2-7; TRBD2 agrees at 10 bases. Per germline, CDR1 MNHNY and CDR2 SVGAGI (reference sequence). The J segment lost 5 bases and the V segment lost 7 bases, leaving 8 bases of the junction unmatched. The CDR3 has 14 amino acids. DNA for the CDR3: TGTGCCAGCATAGAGTTCACTAGCGGGAACGAGCAGTACTTC. Amino acid sequence: CASIEFTSGNEQYF.

This clone was seen only once. The rearrangement links TRBV9 to TRBJ2-5; 7 nucleotides line up with TRBD1. Germline V gene data show CDR1 as SGDLS and CDR2 as YYNGEE. Germline trimming cut 2 bases from V and 4 bases from J; bases unmatched to any gene: 8. CDR3 length equals 15 residues. CDR3 DNA sequence: TGTGCCAGCAGCGTCACAGGGGCGATTGGAGAGACCCAGTACTTC. It translates to CASSVTGAIGETQYF.

This sequence joins TRBV7-2 and TRBJ2-3; maybe TRBD2 (5 bases). The CDR3 consists of 17 residues. Germline-derived CDR1 and CDR2 are SGHTA and FQGNSA. V was clipped by 5 bases and J by 4 bases, with 22 bases between them. CDR3 sequence reads: CASSQLHAPGSADTQYF. For the CDR3, the DNA is TGTGCCAGCAGCCAACTCCACGCGCCAGGTAGCGCAGATACGCAGTATTTT.

The CDR3 DNA follows: TGTGCCAGCAGCTTCGACTTACAAGAGACCCAGTACTTC. This sequence encodes CASSFDLQETQYF. This chain links TRBV11-1 with TRBJ2-5; D is unclear. The germline V and J ends were trimmed by 3 bases and 2 bases, with 7 bases remaining between them. The CDR3 covers 13 residues. Germline CDR1 SGHAT, CDR2 FQDESV (reference sequence).

This clone was recorded many times. The rearrangement links TRBV7-9 to TRBJ1-5, with D hard to call. The germline V gene has CDR1 SEHNR and CDR2 FQNEAQ (reference sequence). V dropped 2 bases and J dropped 1 base, with 9 bases sitting between them. The CDR3 length is 15 residues. The CDR3 loop reads CASSLNAGSNQPQHF. CDR3 DNA: TGTGCCAGCAGCTTAAACGCAGGCAGCAATCAGCCCCAGCATTTT.

With respect to this clone: At one of its ends the junction is not consistent with the germline gene, which may arise from a read error. This chain links TRBV7-7 with TRBJ2-1; TRBD2 agrees at 9 bases. Germline assignment: CDR1 SSHAT and CDR2 FNYEAQ (reference sequence). The CDR3 runs 17 residues. For the CDR3, the DNA is TGTGCTAGCAGCTTATCCTTTCTAGCGGGGTCCTACAATGAGCAGTTCTTC. As protein: CASSLSFLAGSYNEQFF.

The chain uses TRBV5-1 and TRBJ2-3; 7 nucleotides match TRBD2. Germline values: CDR1 SGHRS, CDR2 YFSETQ. V gave up 7 bases and J gave up 2 bases; unmatched junction bases: 7. The CDR3 totals 14 residues. CDR3 amino acids: CASSPGGNTDTQYF. CDR3 DNA sequence: TGCGCCAGCTCCCCGGGAGGTAACACAGATACGCAGTATTTT.

This chain connects TRBV28 to TRBJ2-5; the D is unclear. Trimming stripped 8 bases from V and 1 base from J, with 8 bases between. Germline V gives CDR1 MDHEN, CDR2 SYDVKM. The CDR3 length is 12 residues. The DNA for the CDR3 is TGTGCCAGCCGGCGGAGCCAAGAGACCCAGTACTTC. Residues: CASRRSQETQYF.

This chain links TRBV6-5 with TRBJ2-3; D unclear. The V end was cut by 2 bases, the J end by 6 bases, with 6 bases between. Germline V gene data show CDR1 as MNHEY and CDR2 as SVGAGI. This CDR3 has 12 residues. The CDR3 reads CASSYLGDTQYF. CDR3 DNA sequence: TGTGCCAGCAGTTACCTCGGGGATACGCAGTATTTT.

This chain uses TRBV6-5 with TRBJ2-7, with D possibly TRBD2 on 6 matching bases. The CDR3 runs 12 residues. Trimming removed 6 bases at V and 3 bases at J, with 9 bases between. Germline V gene data show CDR1 as MNHEY and CDR2 as SVGAGI. The CDR3 DNA is TGTGCCAGCAGGGGGGGAGACTACGAGCAGTACTTC. Amino acids: CASRGGDYEQYF.

V and J are TRBV4-1 and TRBJ1-5; 8 bases are shared with TRBD1. The ends lost 4 bases at V and 6 bases at J; junction bases unmatched: 5. The CDR3 is made up of 14 amino acids. Germline V gene sequence: CDR1 MGHRA, CDR2 YSYEKL. The CDR3 DNA is TGCGCCAGCAGCCTCGACAGGGGTGGTCAGCCCCAGCATTTT. Its protein is CASSLDRGGQPQHF.

The chain couples TRBV9 to TRBJ1-1; 9 nucleotides line up with TRBD1. CDR1 is SGDLS and CDR2 is YYNGEE in the germline V gene. The CDR3 extends over 14 amino acids. V lost 4 bases, J lost 7 bases, and 8 bases stayed unmatched. The CDR3 loop reads CASSPRDRVVEAFF. CDR3 bases: TGTGCCAGCAGCCCCCGGGACAGGGTAGTTGAAGCTTTCTTT.

The chain joins TRBV29-1 to TRBJ2-7; D is unclear. Germline V gene data show CDR1 as SQVTM and CDR2 as ANQGSEA. V lost 6 bases and J lost 7, with 22 bases in between. The length of the CDR3 is 14 residues. The CDR3 reads CSVAGLTSAREQYF. CDR3 sequence (DNA): TGCAGCGTCGCCGGGTTAACCTCAGCCCGGGAGCAGTACTTC.

The V and J genes are TRBV11-2 and TRBJ1-4; D gene uncertain. The CDR3 extends over 17 amino acids. Between the trimmed V and J ends, which lost 0 bases and 2 bases, there was a span of 13 bases. Germline V CDR1 and CDR2: SGHAT, FQNNGV. In DNA form, the CDR3 reads TGTGCCAGCAGCTTAGAACCTCCCGGGAGCACTAATGAAAAACTGTTTTTT. Translation gives CASSLEPPGSTNEKLFF.

The genes are TRBV15 and TRBJ1-4, with a weak D call TRBD1 (5 bases). V was clipped by 5 bases and J by 0 bases, with 10 bases between them. Germline CDR1 is LNHNV and CDR2 is YYDKDF (reference sequence). The CDR3 consists of 15 residues. The CDR3 coding sequence is TGTGCCACCAGCCCGGTAGGGGCAACTAATGAAAAACTGTTTTTT. This encodes CATSPVGATNEKLFF. Combining the CDR3 with reference TRBV15 and TRBJ1-4 gives the whole variable domain DAMVIQNPRYQVTQFGKPVTLSCSQTLNHNVMYWYQQKSSQAPKLLFHYYDKDFNNEADTPDNFQSRRPNTSFCFLDIRSPGLGDTAMYLCATSPVGATNEKLFFGSGTQLSVL.

V usage is TRBV7-3 and J usage is TRBJ2-5; 9 bases are shared with TRBD2. Looked up from germline, CDR1 is SGHTA and CDR2 is FQGTGA. V lost 2 bases and J lost 1; bases outside the gene matches: 5. The CDR3 loop spans 16 amino acids. The CDR3 DNA is TGTGCCAGCAGCTTAGGTAGCGGGGGCCTCCAAGAGACCCAGTACTTC. Residues: CASSLGSGGLQETQYF.

The chain is built from TRBV6-6 and TRBJ2-3, with D possibly matching TRBD2 (7 bases). V dropped 8 bases and J dropped 1 base, with 13 bases sitting between them. CDR3 length: 14 amino acids. Germline CDR1 and CDR2: MNHNY and SVGAGI (reference sequence). The CDR3 nucleotides are TGTGCCAGCGGGGGGGGCACGGGCACAGATACGCAGTATTTT. Amino acid sequence: CASGGGTGTDTQYF.

This clone was counted between two and nine times. The V call is TRBV3-1 (or the pseudogene TRBV3-2), the J call TRBJ1-2; D gene ambiguous. This CDR3 region has 13 residues. V lost 3 bases and J lost 7, with 12 bases in between. Germline assignment: CDR1 LGHDT and CDR2 YNNKEL (reference sequence). The CDR3: CASSHRGEGGYTF. The CDR3, as DNA: TGTGCCAGCAGCCACCGGGGAGAAGGTGGCTACACCTTC.

The genes are TRBV27 and TRBJ2-2; D might be TRBD1 (6 bases). Trimming took off 9 bases at V and 1 base at J, with 12 bases between the two ends. Germline CDR1 and CDR2: MNHEY and SMNVEV (reference sequence). This CDR3 comprises 14 residues. The CDR3 loop is CASSRGQNTGELFF. For the CDR3, the DNA is TGTGCCAGTTCCAGGGGTCAGAACACCGGGGAGCTGTTTTTT.